Shown below are 24 T cell receptor beta chains from a single sample sequenced in a study of CD8+CD57+ T cells in acquired aplastic anemia. Genomic DNA, the template, was used for profiling of the TCR beta VDJ and CDR3. TCRdb reprocessed the reads with MiXCR, giving one entry per CDR3 protein. The table has around 180,000 distinct CDR3 sequences, about three fifths seen once. Specimen: sorted CD4+, CD8+, or CD8+CD57+ T cells (not recorded which) from PBMCs. These receptors all come from a human donor with severe aplastic anemia or a healthy control (not recorded which).

The V and J genes are TRBV7-9 and TRBJ2-1; 8 nucleotides line up with TRBD2. This CDR3 is 15 amino acids long. V trimming: 1 base; J trimming: 6 bases; junction bases outside the gene matches: 5. The germline CDR1 and CDR2 sequences are SEHNR and FQNEAQ (reference sequence). As DNA, the CDR3 is TGTGCCAGCAGCTTAGTCGACGGGGGGGTCAATGAGCAGTTCTTC. Residues: CASSLVDGGVNEQFF.

The V call is TRBV10-3, the J call TRBJ2-5; maybe TRBD1 (6 bases). The CDR3 runs 14 residues. CDR1 is ENHRY and CDR2 is SYGVKD in the germline V gene. The V and J ends lost 4 bases and 7 bases respectively, with 16 bases between them. The CDR3 region is CAISGQKGEGTQYF. The CDR3 DNA reads TGTGCCATCAGTGGGCAGAAGGGGGAAGGGACCCAGTACTTC.

This clonotype came up a few times. The gene calls are TRBV29-1 and TRBJ1-1, with 7 bases that match TRBD1. The V and J ends lost 4 bases and 7 bases, in that order; junction bases with no gene match: 9. This CDR3 has 13 amino acids. Germline V gene data show CDR1 as SQVTM and CDR2 as ANQGSEA. For the CDR3, the DNA is TGCAGCGTTGCCCAGACAGGGATTAATGAAGCTTTCTTT. Its translation is CSVAQTGINEAFF.

A remark on this clonotype: One junction end disagrees with the germline gene, perhaps due to a read error. The CDR3 nucleotides read TGTGCCAGCAGCTTGAGTATAATCTTC. Translating gives CASSLSIIF. The rearrangement links TRBV7-8 to TRBJ2-1, with no clear D. Germline V CDR1 and CDR2: SGHVS, FQNEAQ. CDR3 length: 9 residues.

This clonotype was seen a handful of times. The chain links TRBV7-9 to TRBJ1-1; 8 nucleotides align to TRBD1. CDR3 length: 16 residues. Unmatched junction bases numbered 8, after V lost 5 bases and J lost 0 bases. The germline CDR1 and CDR2 sequences are SEHNR and FQNEAQ (reference sequence). The CDR3 DNA is TGTGCCAGCAGCCAGAGGACAGGGCTTATGAACACTGAAGCTTTCTTT. It specifies CASSQRTGLMNTEAFF. Based on the CDR3 plus reference TRBV7-9 and TRBJ1-1, the full variable domain is DTGVSQNPRHKITKRGQNVTFRCDPISEHNRLYWYRQTLGQGPEFLTYFQNEAQLEKSRLLSDRFSAERPKGSFSTLEIQRTEQGDSAMYLCASSQRTGLMNTEAFFGQGTRLTVV.

This rearrangement joins TRBV11-2 to TRBJ2-7, with D possibly being TRBD1 or TRBD2 (5 bases each). The V gene's germline CDR1 is SGHAT and CDR2 FQNNGV. The CDR3 contains 14 residues. Trimming cost V 5 bases and J 1 base, with 12 bases left between them. CDR3 protein: CASSEAGSSYEQYF. CDR3 nucleotide sequence: TGTGCCAGCAGCGAGGCAGGGAGTTCCTACGAGCAGTACTTC. Variable domain in full (rest from reference TRBV11-2 and TRBJ2-7): EAGVAQSPRYKIIEKRQSVAFWCNPISGHATLYWYQQILGQGPKLLIQFQNNGVVDDSQLPKDRFSAERLKGVDSTLKIQPAKLEDSAVYLCASSEAGSSYEQYFGPGTRLTVT.

Ten or more counts support this clonotype. The chain joins TRBV5-1 to TRBJ2-7, with TRBD2 matching 11 bases. V lost 2 bases and J lost 1; bases outside the gene matches: 2. Germline values: CDR1 SGHRS, CDR2 YFSETQ. This CDR3 has 15 residues. CDR3 sequence: CASSFSGGVSYEQYF. As DNA, the CDR3 is TGCGCCAGCAGCTTTAGCGGGGGGGTTTCCTACGAGCAGTACTTC.

This chain links TRBV7-2 with TRBJ2-7, with TRBD1 matching over 8 bases. Germline V CDR1 and CDR2: SGHTA, FQGNSA. The CDR3 runs 14 residues. Unmatched junction bases numbered 12, after V lost 9 bases and J lost 5 bases. This CDR3 is CASSEQGVSHEQYF. CDR3 sequence (DNA): TGTGCCAGTAGTGAACAGGGGGTTAGTCACGAGCAGTACTTC.

The chain employs TRBV7-2 and TRBJ2-1, with 8 bases lining up with TRBD1. The V segment lost 4 bases and the J segment 7 bases; nucleotides outside the gene matches: 12. The CDR3 contains 16 residues. Germline CDR1 is SGHTA and CDR2 is FQGNSA. DNA of the CDR3: TGTGCCAGCAGCTCCCGGGACAGGCCCTACTCGAATGAGCAGTTCTTC. Its translation is CASSSRDRPYSNEQFF.

Worth noting for this clonotype: A much larger clone differs from this one at a single base, so this may be a read error. CDR3 bases: TGTGCCGGCAGTTACCCACAGGGGACAGCTTTCTTT. It specifies CAGSYPQGTAFF. The V call is TRBV27, the J call TRBJ1-1, with 7 bases that match TRBD1. Germline V lookup: CDR1 MNHEY, CDR2 SMNVEV (reference sequence). The CDR3 runs to 12 residues.

CDR3 sequence reads: CASSQVTSPLHF. The CDR3 DNA reads as TGTGCCAGCAGCCAAGTAACTTCACCCCTCCACTTT. This rearrangement joins TRBV3-1 to TRBJ1-6; no reliable D call. CDR1 and CDR2 from the germline V gene are LGHDT and YNNKEL (reference sequence). The V end was cut by 1 base, the J end by 9 bases, with 4 bases between. The CDR3 is 12 amino acids. The full variable domain, rest sourced from reference TRBV3-1 and TRBJ1-6, is DTAVSQTPKYLVTQMGNDKSIKCEQNLGHDTMYWYKQDSKKFLKIMFSYNNKELIINETVPNRFSPKSPDKAHLNLHINSLELGDSAVYFCASSQVTSPLHFGNGTRLTVT.

This clonotype was seen repeatedly, ten times or more. The genes are TRBV7-2 and TRBJ1-3; 7 positions match TRBD1. The length of the CDR3 is 15 residues. V lost 1 base, J lost 4 bases, and 4 bases stayed unmatched. Germline V gives CDR1 SGHTA, CDR2 FQGNSA. The CDR3, as DNA: TGTGCCAGCAGCTTAGTCACAGGGGCCGGAAACACCATATATTTT. This codes for CASSLVTGAGNTIYF.

A remark on this clonotype: The germline gene is not matched at one end of the junction; a read error may be the cause. The V gene is TRBV7-2, the J gene TRBJ2-5, with TRBD2 as a possible D gene (7 bases). CDR3 length: 17 residues. Per the germline V gene, CDR1 is SGHTA and CDR2 is FQGNSA. The CDR3 spells CASSLKVSGRGNWGPHF. CDR3 sequence (DNA): TGTGCCAGCAGCTTAAAGGTGTCCGGGCGGGGGAACTGGGGGCCGCACTTC.

This clonotype was counted once. Its ends do not fully match the called genes, so a read error is possible. The J gene is TRBJ2-5, the V gene TRBV10-3; D possibly matches TRBD1 or TRBD2 (7 bases each). Germline-derived CDR1 and CDR2 are ENHRY and SYGVKD. The CDR3 is 14 amino acids. The CDR3 region has the DNA TGTGCCTTCAGTAGACAGGGAGGGCAAGAGACCCAGTACTTC. It translates to CAFSRQGGQETQYF.

The chain couples TRBV15 to TRBJ2-5; a possible D gene is TRBD1 (6 bases). The CDR3 sequence is 14 residues long. V lost 4 bases and J 2 bases, leaving 11 bases between the germline ends. The germline V gene encodes CDR1 LNHNV and CDR2 YYDKDF (reference sequence). CDR3 sequence: CATSTVQGQETQYF. The CDR3 DNA reads TGTGCCACCAGCACAGTACAGGGACAAGAGACCCAGTACTTC.

The J gene is TRBJ1-5, the V gene TRBV7-8; D unresolved. Germline assignment: CDR1 SGHVS and CDR2 FQNEAQ. The CDR3 runs to 12 residues. V lost 3 bases and J lost 4, with 4 bases in between. The CDR3 nucleotides are TGTGCCAGCAGCTTTCGAAATCAGCCCCAGCATTTT. It yields the protein CASSFRNQPQHF.

The chain uses TRBV7-3 and TRBJ2-1, with D hard to call. V lost 4 bases to trimming and J lost 5 bases, with 9 bases between them. The CDR3 covers 13 residues. Germline CDR1 reads SGHTA; CDR2 reads FQGTGA. The CDR3 region is CASSSIWDNEQFF. The CDR3, as DNA: TGTGCCAGCAGCTCCATCTGGGACAATGAGCAGTTCTTC.

This clonotype was counted between two and nine times. The V call is TRBV29-1, the J call TRBJ2-1, with 10 bases fitting TRBD2. This CDR3 is 13 amino acids long. Germline trimming cut 4 bases from V and 7 bases from J; bases unmatched to any gene: 4. Germline V gives CDR1 SQVTM, CDR2 ANQGSEA. The CDR3: CSVAGLALNEQFF. CDR3 nucleotides: TGCAGCGTTGCGGGACTAGCGCTAAATGAGCAGTTCTTC.

V and J are TRBV7-9 and TRBJ1-5, with D possibly being TRBD1 (6 bases). Per the germline V gene, CDR1 is SEHNR and CDR2 is FQNEAQ (reference sequence). V lost 5 bases and J 4 bases, leaving 12 bases between the germline ends. CDR3 size: 14 residues. DNA of the CDR3: TGTGCCAGCAGCGTGGGGGGGCGAAATCAGCCCCAGCATTTT. It codes for CASSVGGRNQPQHF.

This clonotype was seen only a few times. Sequence at one end of the junction differs from germline and may be a read error. The gene calls are TRBV10-3 and TRBJ2-1; 10 nucleotides agree with TRBD1. From germline, CDR1 is ENHRY and CDR2 SYGVKD. The CDR3 consists of 15 residues. The CDR3 loop reads CASSQTGGDYPEQFF. The CDR3, as DNA: TGTGCCAGCAGTCAGACAGGGGGCGACTACCCGGAGCAGTTCTTC.

The chain combines TRBV7-9 with TRBJ2-3; TRBD2 agrees at 10 bases. The CDR3 is made up of 15 amino acids. Germline loops: CDR1 SEHNR, CDR2 FQNEAQ (reference sequence). V shed 6 bases, J shed 4 bases, and the junction held 7 bases outside the gene matches. The CDR3 is CASSPGLASADTQYF. CDR3 bases: TGTGCCAGCAGTCCGGGACTAGCGAGCGCAGATACGCAGTATTTT. The whole variable domain, remainder taken from reference TRBV7-9 and TRBJ2-3, is DTGVSQNPRHKITKRGQNVTFRCDPISEHNRLYWYRQTLGQGPEFLTYFQNEAQLEKSRLLSDRFSAERPKGSFSTLEIQRTEQGDSAMYLCASSPGLASADTQYFGPGTRLTVL.

The CDR3 DNA is TGCAGTGCTAGAGATCTCGACGAGCAGTACTTC. Residues: CSARDLDEQYF. The gene calls are TRBV20-1 and TRBJ2-7; D unclear. V lost 0 bases, J lost 5 bases, and 5 bases lay in between. CDR3 length: 11 residues. Germline CDR1 and CDR2: DFQATT and SNEGSKA (reference sequence).

CDR3 residues: CASSLGLDEKLFF. CDR3 DNA: TGTGCCAGCAGCTTAGGGTTAGATGAAAAACTGTTTTTT. The gene calls are TRBV7-2 and TRBJ1-4; D gene unclear. The CDR3 length is 13 residues. In germline, CDR1 is SGHTA, CDR2 FQGNSA. V lost 1 base to trimming and J lost 6 bases, with 6 bases between them.

The chain uses TRBV10-3 and TRBJ2-1; 8 bases are a match to TRBD2. This CDR3 region has 15 residues. With 4 bases clipped from V and 2 bases from J, the junction kept 4 bases outside the gene matches. Germline assignment: CDR1 ENHRY and CDR2 SYGVKD. CDR3 loop: CAISGTSGTYNEQFF. DNA for the CDR3: TGTGCCATCAGTGGAACTAGCGGAACCTACAATGAGCAGTTCTTC.